This T cell receptor (beta chain) originates from a study of regulatory T cells in long-lasting Graves disease. Germline CDR1 DFQATT, CDR2 SNEGSKA (reference sequence). J lost 6 bases, V lost 5 bases, and 2 bases had no gene match. This CDR3 is 12 amino acids long. Time point noted: newly diagnosed GD, antithyroid drugs for less than 3 months. Isolated PBMC RNA provided the starting material for the TCR library. The TCR beta library used iRepertoire HTBI primers with Arm-PCR amplification of CDR3. TCRdb processed the multiplex PCR reads anew with MiXCR; each CDR3 protein has one entry. The sample includes over 350,000 distinct CDR3 sequences, roughly 15% of them seen just once. A further study also used this sample, focusing on T cells in Graves' hyperthyroidism and ophthalmopathy.

The V call is TRBV20-1, the J call TRBJ2-1, with 9 bases that match TRBD1. The starting material was peripheral blood mononuclear cells (PBMCs), obtained at new diagnosis, from a patient treated with antithyroid drugs. The receptor's source is a woman aged 40 to 50 with Graves disease. The CDR3 loop is CSAGQGINEQFF. The CDR3 bases are TGCAGTGCTGGACAGGGGATCAATGAGCAGTTCTTC.